The clone carrying this T cell receptor (beta chain) was counted a few times. The antigen remains undetermined. This sample was taken from a study of vaccination and CD4 T cells after COVID-19. Study-level background: Nasal swab PCR had shown SARS-CoV-2 positivity in the convalescent patients (fewer than 10 mild cases, one severe case). Study-wide results and caveats: Sampling was limited to relatively few convalescent patients, with no early post-infection timepoints studied. Within the convalescent patients, a median about 86% of the SARS-CoV-2-reactive clones were ones that appeared only post-vaccination.

Cultured CD4+ T cell DNA was sequenced using the Oncomine TCR Beta short-read assay. Using its own MiXCR run on the PCR reads, TCRdb lists one record per CDR3 protein. The repertoire includes around 10,000 distinct CDR3 sequences, 73% of them detected once, and under 8.5% sits in the top ten. Germline assignment: CDR1 DFQATT and CDR2 SNEGSKA (reference sequence). Deletions cut 1 base from V and 3 bases from J, with 12 bases between. CDR3 length: 15 amino acids. As for treatment: approximately 11-day PBMC culture with coronavirus spike peptide pools or control peptides (ViraFEST assay). This chain uses TRBV20-1 with TRBJ2-2; a possible D gene is TRBD2 (6 bases). The material sequenced was CD4+ T cells from blood, cultured in vitro. This sequence was found in a human donor who had recovered from COVID-19. The CDR3 DNA reads as TGCAGTGCTAGAGCAACCGCGGGGTACACCGGGGAGCTGTTTTTT. This translates into CSARATAGYTGELFF.